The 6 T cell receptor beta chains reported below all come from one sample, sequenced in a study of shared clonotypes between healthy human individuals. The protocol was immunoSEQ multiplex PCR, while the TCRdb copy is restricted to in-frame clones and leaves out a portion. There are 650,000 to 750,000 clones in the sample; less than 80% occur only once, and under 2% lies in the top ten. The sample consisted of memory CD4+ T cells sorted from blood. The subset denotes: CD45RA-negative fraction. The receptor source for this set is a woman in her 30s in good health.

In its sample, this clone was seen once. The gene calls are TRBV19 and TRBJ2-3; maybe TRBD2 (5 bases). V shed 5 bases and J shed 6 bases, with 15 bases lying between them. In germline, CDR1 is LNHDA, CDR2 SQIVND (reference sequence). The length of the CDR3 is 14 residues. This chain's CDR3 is CASSPRTYFDTQYF. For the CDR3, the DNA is TGTGCCAGTAGTCCGCGGACTTATTTCGATACGCAGTATTTT.

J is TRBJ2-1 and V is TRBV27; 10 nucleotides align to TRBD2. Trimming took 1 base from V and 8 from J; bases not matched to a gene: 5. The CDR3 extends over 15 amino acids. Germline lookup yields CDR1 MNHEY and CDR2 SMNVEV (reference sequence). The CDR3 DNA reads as TGTGCCAGCAGTTTATGGCTAGCGGGAGTCGATGAGCAGTTCTTC. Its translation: CASSLWLAGVDEQFF.

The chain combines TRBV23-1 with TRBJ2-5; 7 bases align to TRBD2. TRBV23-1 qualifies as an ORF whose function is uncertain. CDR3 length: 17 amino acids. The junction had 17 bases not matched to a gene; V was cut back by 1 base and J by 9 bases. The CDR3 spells CASSQFRIPGTKRPQYF. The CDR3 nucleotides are TGCGCCAGCAGTCAATTTAGGATACCCGGGACTAAGAGGCCCCAGTACTTC.

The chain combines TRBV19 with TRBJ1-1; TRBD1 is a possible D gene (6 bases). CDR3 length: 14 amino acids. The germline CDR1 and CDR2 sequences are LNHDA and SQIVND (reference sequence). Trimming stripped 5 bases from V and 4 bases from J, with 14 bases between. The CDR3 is CASSGVTGITEAFF. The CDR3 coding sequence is TGTGCCAGTAGTGGCGTGACAGGCATCACTGAAGCTTTCTTT.

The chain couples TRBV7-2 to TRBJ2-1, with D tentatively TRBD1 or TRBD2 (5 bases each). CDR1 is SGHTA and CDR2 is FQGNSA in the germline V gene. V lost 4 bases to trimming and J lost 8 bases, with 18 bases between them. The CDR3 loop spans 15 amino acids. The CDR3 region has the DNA TGTGCCAGCAGCTCCCGTTGGGGGATTATAGATGAGCAGTTCTTC. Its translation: CASSSRWGIIDEQFF.

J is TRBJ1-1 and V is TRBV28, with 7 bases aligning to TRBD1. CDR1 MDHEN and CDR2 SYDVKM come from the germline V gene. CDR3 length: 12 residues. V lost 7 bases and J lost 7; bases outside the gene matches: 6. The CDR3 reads CASKPRDSEAFF. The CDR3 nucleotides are TGTGCCAGCAAACCCAGGGACAGTGAAGCTTTCTTT.